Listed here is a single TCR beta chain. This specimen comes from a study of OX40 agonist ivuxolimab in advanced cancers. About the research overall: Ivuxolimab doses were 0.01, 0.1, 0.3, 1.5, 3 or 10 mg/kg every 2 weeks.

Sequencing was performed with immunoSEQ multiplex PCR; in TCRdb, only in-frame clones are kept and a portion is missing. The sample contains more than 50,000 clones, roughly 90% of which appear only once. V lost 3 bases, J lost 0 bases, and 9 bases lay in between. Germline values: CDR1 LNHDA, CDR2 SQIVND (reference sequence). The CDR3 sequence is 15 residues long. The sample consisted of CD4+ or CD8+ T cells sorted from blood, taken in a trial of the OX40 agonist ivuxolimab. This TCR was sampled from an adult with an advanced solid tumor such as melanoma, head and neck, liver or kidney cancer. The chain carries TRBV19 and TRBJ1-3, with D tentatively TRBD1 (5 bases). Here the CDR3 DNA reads TGTGCCAGTAGTATTCCAGGGAACTCTGGAAACACCATATATTTT. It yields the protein CASSIPGNSGNTIYF.